Each of the 9 T cell receptor beta chains below was sequenced from the same sample in a study of cytotoxic CD8 clonotypes in ibrutinib-treated CLL. The method was immunoSEQ multiplex PCR; TCRdb's version includes in-frame clones alone and lacks a portion of them. This sample yields 35,000 to 45,000 clones, of which approximately 70% are seen a single time; roughly 14% belongs to the top ten. The sequencing here drew on PBMCs, taken after 12 months of ibrutinib treatment. These receptors were obtained from a human donor with chronic lymphocytic leukemia.

This clone was observed a handful of times. The chain combines TRBV29-1 with TRBJ1-2, with D hard to call. Trimming took off 5 bases at V and 5 bases at J, with 9 bases between the two ends. This CDR3 contains 11 residues. Germline CDR1 reads SQVTM; CDR2 reads ANQGSEA. The chain's CDR3 is CSVNEDYGYTF. The CDR3 nucleotides read TGCAGCGTTAACGAGGATTATGGCTACACCTTC.

The chain has TRBV6-1 and TRBJ1-1, with 7 nucleotides matching TRBD1. Per germline, CDR1 MNHNS and CDR2 SASEGT. CDR3 length: 13 amino acids. V lost 6 bases and J lost 3; bases outside the gene matches: 4. CDR3 residues: CASSGTGDTEAFF. The CDR3 bases are TGTGCCAGCAGCGGAACAGGGGACACTGAAGCTTTCTTT.

The rearrangement links TRBV5-1 to TRBJ2-3; the D gene is possibly TRBD1 (6 bases). This CDR3 contains 16 residues. Germline loops: CDR1 SGHRS, CDR2 YFSETQ. Trimming cost V 0 bases and J 4 bases, with 15 bases left between them. The CDR3 DNA reads as TGCGCCAGCAGCTTGGCCGGCAGGGGTTCGCCAGATACGCAGTATTTT. Protein product: CASSLAGRGSPDTQYF.

The rearrangement uses TRBV7-2 and TRBJ2-1, with D uncertain. Germline V gene data show CDR1 as SGHTA and CDR2 as FQGNSA. This CDR3 has 14 amino acids. Trimming removed 5 bases at V and 1 base at J, with 9 bases between. CDR3 bases: TGTGCCAGCAGCCCCGTGGGTTCCTACAATGAGCAGTTCTTC. Amino acid sequence: CASSPVGSYNEQFF.

This clone was seen only a few times. This chain uses TRBV7-8 with TRBJ1-3; D gene uncertain. CDR1 SGHVS and CDR2 FQNEAQ come from the germline V gene. The CDR3 length is 16 residues. V was shortened by 1 base and J by 3 bases, with 13 bases between the two germline ends. The CDR3 loop reads CASSLGRTLYGNTIYF. For the CDR3, the DNA is TGTGCCAGCAGCTTAGGGCGGACTTTATATGGAAACACCATATATTTT.

This chain connects TRBV28 to TRBJ2-7, with D perhaps TRBD1 (5 bases). The CDR3 sequence is 13 residues long. With 3 bases removed from V and 7 bases from J, the gap between germline ends came to 13 bases. CDR1 MDHEN and CDR2 SYDVKM come from the germline V gene. The CDR3, as DNA: TGTGCCAGCAGTTTCGCAGGGCCAAGGGAGCAGTACTTC. This gives the protein CASSFAGPREQYF. Full variable domain (remainder filled in from reference TRBV28 and TRBJ2-7): DVKVTQSSRYLVKRTGEKVFLECVQDMDHENMFWYRQDPGLGLRLIYFSYDVKMKEKGDIPEGYSVSREKKERFSLILESASTNQTSMYLCASSFAGPREQYFGPGTRLTVT.

The rearrangement links TRBV7-2 to TRBJ2-3, with D maybe TRBD1 (6 bases). CDR3 size: 15 residues. V lost 4 bases, J lost 4 bases, and 15 bases lay in between. CDR1 is SGHTA and CDR2 is FQGNSA in the germline V gene. CDR3 nucleotides: TGTGCCAGCAGCTCATCAGGGGTAGGAGCAGATACGCAGTATTTT. It codes for CASSSSGVGADTQYF.

The V call is TRBV14, the J call TRBJ2-3, with 8 nucleotides matching TRBD2. CDR3 size: 16 residues. Per germline, CDR1 SGHDN and CDR2 FVKESK. With V trimmed by 2 bases and J by 2 bases, 6 bases remained unmatched. This CDR3 is CASSQLGGANTDTQYF. The CDR3 DNA is TGTGCCAGCAGCCAACTCGGGGGGGCCAACACAGATACGCAGTATTTT.

This chain uses TRBV5-5 with TRBJ2-5; TRBD1 matches at 10 bases. CDR1 and CDR2 (germline): SGHKS, YYEKEE (reference sequence). The CDR3 totals 16 residues. Trimming removed 3 bases from V and 5 bases from J; junction bases left unmatched: 10. The CDR3 nucleotides are TGTGCCAGCAGCTACCCCGGGACAGGGGAGGGGGAGACCCAGTACTTC. It yields the protein CASSYPGTGEGETQYF.